This T cell receptor beta chain was captured by sequencing in a study of CD8 T cells in Susac syndrome. CDR3 size: 14 residues. Germline V CDR1 and CDR2: SEHNR, FQNEAQ (reference sequence). V gave up 11 bases and J gave up 0 bases, with 11 bases separating them. RNA in amounts of roughly 0.5 to 1 ug was reverse transcribed with random hexamers. Via MiXCR, TCRdb re-called the immunoSEQ multiplex PCR reads, giving one row per CDR3 protein. This table has about 100,000 distinct CDR3 sequences, about 96% appearing once. Sequenced input: CD8+ T cells from PBMCs. This chain joins TRBV7-9 and TRBJ2-6, with D uncertain. This TCR was recovered from a human donor with Susac syndrome. CDR3 sequence reads: CALGPSSGANVLTF. The DNA of the CDR3 is TGTGCCCTCGGTCCCAGCTCTGGGGCCAACGTCCTGACTTTC.